This T cell receptor (beta chain) emerged from a study of OX40 agonist ivuxolimab in advanced cancers. Study-wide background: Patients were dosed intravenously with ivuxolimab at 0.01 to 10 mg/kg every 2 weeks.

Germline-derived CDR1 and CDR2 are SGDLS and YYNGEE. V was trimmed by 3 bases and J by 5 bases, leaving 11 bases between them. The CDR3 has 14 residues. This table comes from immunoSEQ multiplex PCR, and its TCRdb copy is limited to in-frame clones, with some not included. Counted here are tens of thousands of clones, 70% to 90% occurring once; the ten biggest clones make up approximately 0.51%. The source was CD4+ or CD8+ T cells sorted from blood, collected in a trial of the OX40 agonist ivuxolimab. The receptor was isolated from an adult with an advanced solid tumor such as melanoma, head and neck, liver or kidney cancer. The chain is built from TRBV9 and TRBJ1-4, with D possibly being TRBD1 (6 bases). The CDR3 DNA is TGTGCCAGCAGCGACGGACAGTTAAATGAAAAACTGTTTTTT. Its translation is CASSDGQLNEKLFF.